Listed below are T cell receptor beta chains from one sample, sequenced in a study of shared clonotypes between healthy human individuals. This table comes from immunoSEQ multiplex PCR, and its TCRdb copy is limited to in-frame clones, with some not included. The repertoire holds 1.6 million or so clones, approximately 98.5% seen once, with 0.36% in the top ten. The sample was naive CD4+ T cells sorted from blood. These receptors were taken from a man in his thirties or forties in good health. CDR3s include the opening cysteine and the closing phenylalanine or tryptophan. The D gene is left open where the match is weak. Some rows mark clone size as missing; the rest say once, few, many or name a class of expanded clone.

TGCGCCAGCAGCCACCTCCGACAGGGGGCCGGGGAGCTGTTTTTT,CASSHLRQGAGELFF,.,TRBJ2-2,15,TRBV4-3,TRBD1
TGTGCCAGCAGCCCACACCAATCGACTAGCGGGAGCTACAATGAGCAGTTCTTC,CASSPHQSTSGSYNEQFF,.,TRBJ2-1,18,TRBV21-1,.
TGTGCCAGCAGCTTACAGGGAGATCAGCCCCAGCATTTT,CASSLQGDQPQHF,.,TRBJ1-5,13,TRBV7-9,.
TGTGCCAGTAGTCTCCAGACAGGGGAAGGCTATGGCTACACCTTC,CASSLQTGEGYGYTF,.,TRBJ1-2,15,TRBV19,TRBD1
TGTGCCAGCAGCCTCTACAGGGGTGGAGAGACCCAGTACTTC,CASSLYRGGETQYF,.,TRBJ2-5,14,TRBV5-5,TRBD1
TGTGCCAGCAGTGCCTCCAGGGTAGCCGACGAGCAGTACTTC,CASSASRVADEQYF,.,TRBJ2-7,14,TRBV28,.
TGTGCCAGCAGCTCCGGACTAGCGGGAGGGAAGGCAGGGTCCTACGAGCAGTACTTC,CASSSGLAGGKAGSYEQYF,.,TRBJ2-7,19,TRBV5-4,TRBD2
TGTGCCAGCAGTTTAGACGGGAGTTTGTCCTACAATGAGCAGTTCTTC,CASSLDGSLSYNEQFF,.,TRBJ2-1,16,TRBV28,.
TGTGCCAGCAGAGAAAGAGCGGGTGTGCGAAATGAGCAGTTCTTC,CASRERAGVRNEQFF,.,TRBJ2-1,15,TRBV7-2,.
TGCAGCGTTGTCTTAGGGCATGCCAGACAGGGGCCGTTGAGGGGGAATAATCCTGAAGCTTTCTTT,CSVVLGHARQGPLRGNNPEAFF,.,TRBJ1-1,22,TRBV29-1,TRBD1
TGCGCCAGCAGCCCCACGCTACCGGGACTAAGGGAAAAACTGTTTTTT,CASSPTLPGLREKLFF,.,TRBJ1-4,16,TRBV4-1,.
TGTGCCAGAGACGGGGCAGGCTACGAGCAGTACTTC,CARDGAGYEQYF,.,TRBJ2-7,12,TRBV21-1,.
TGTGCCAGCAGCCAGGGGCCAGGGAGGAACACTGAAGCTTTCTTT,CASSQGPGRNTEAFF,.,TRBJ1-1,15,TRBV7-2,.
TGTGCCAGCAGCCCTAACAATGAGCAGTTCTTC,CASSPNNEQFF,.,TRBJ2-1,11,TRBV14,.
TGTGCCAGCAGCTTGGACGGCGACCACGAGCAGTACTTC,CASSLDGDHEQYF,.,TRBJ2-7,13,TRBV7-9,.
TGTGCCAGCAGCGGGGCGATAGGGGGACTATGGAACGCCGGGGAGCTGTTTTTT,CASSGAIGGLWNAGELFF,.,TRBJ2-2,18,TRBV5-4,.
TGCGCCAGCAGCTTTTCTGGGGGCTCTAATGAAAAACTGTTTTTT,CASSFSGGSNEKLFF,once,TRBJ1-4,15,TRBV5-1,.
TGTGCCAGCAGCTTAGAGGGTACCGGGTACGAGCAGTACTTC,CASSLEGTGYEQYF,.,TRBJ2-7,14,TRBV11-3,.
TGTGCCAGCAGGGAACCGGTCGCTGGCTACACCTTC,CASREPVAGYTF,.,TRBJ1-2,12,TRBV6-5,.
TGCGCCAGCAGCCCGGAGACAGGGGGCCTAGGGGAGCTGTTTTTT,CASSPETGGLGELFF,.,TRBJ2-2,15,TRBV5-1,TRBD1
TGTGCCAGCAGCTCCGGCCATCGTCGCAGGGTGGGGGAAGAGACCCAGTACTTC,CASSSGHRRRVGEETQYF,.,TRBJ2-5,18,TRBV13,.
TGCGCCAGCAGCGGTGGGGTAGATACGCAGTATTTT,CASSGGVDTQYF,.,TRBJ2-3,12,TRBV5-1,.
TGTGCCAGCAATACCCCGGACGGGGGGGAAAAACTGTTTTTT,CASNTPDGGEKLFF,.,TRBJ1-4,14,TRBV28,.
TGTGCCAGCAGCTCCACTGCTAGCACAGATACGCAGTATTTT,CASSSTASTDTQYF,.,TRBJ2-3,14,TRBV5-4,.
TGTGCCAGCAGTTGGACAGGGGGATACGAGCAGTACTTC,CASSWTGGYEQYF,.,TRBJ2-7,13,TRBV6-5,TRBD1
TGTGCCAGCCAAATCGGCCGGGACAGGGTCAATGAGCAGTTCTTC,CASQIGRDRVNEQFF,.,TRBJ2-1,15,TRBV9,TRBD1
TGTGCCAGCAGTACACAGAACACTGAAGCTTTCTTT,CASSTQNTEAFF,.,TRBJ1-1,12,TRBV27,.
TGCAGCGGGGGGACTAGCGGCACCACAGATACGCAGTATTTT,CSGGTSGTTDTQYF,.,TRBJ2-3,14,TRBV29-1,TRBD2
TGCGCCAGCAGCTTGACCCTTGGACAGGGGATCTTGGCAACTAATGAAAAACTGTTTTTT,CASSLTLGQGILATNEKLFF,.,TRBJ1-4,20,TRBV5-1,TRBD1
TGCAGCGTTGAATTTAGCGGGAGGATCGGGGAGCTGTTTTTT,CSVEFSGRIGELFF,.,TRBJ2-2,14,TRBV29-1,TRBD2
TGTGCCAGCAGCGTAGCCGCGGGAGGGACAGTGGCCCAAGAGACCCAGTACTTC,CASSVAAGGTVAQETQYF,.,TRBJ2-5,18,TRBV9,TRBD2
TGTGCCAGCAGTCAACAGGGTCCGGGGGAGACCCAGTACTTC,CASSQQGPGETQYF,.,TRBJ2-5,14,TRBV2,.
TGTGCCAGCAGTCAGACAGGGGGCTACGAGCAGTACTTC,CASSQTGGYEQYF,.,TRBJ2-7,13,TRBV28,TRBD1
TGTGCCAGTAGTGACCTTTCCACTGTGACAGATACGCAGTATTTT,CASSDLSTVTDTQYF,.,TRBJ2-3,15,TRBV19,.
TGTGCCAGCAGTTTGGGGGGTTCCGGTGGCTACACCTTC,CASSLGGSGGYTF,.,TRBJ1-2,13,TRBV28,.
TGTGCCAGCAGCTTGGGGGCACAAGAGACCCAGTACTTC,CASSLGAQETQYF,.,TRBJ2-5,13,TRBV7-2,.
TGTGCCAGTAGAGTAAGGGCCTACCACCCAGAAGAGACCCAGTACTTC,CASRVRAYHPEETQYF,once,TRBJ2-5,16,TRBV27,.
TGTGCCAGCAGTTACACGGGGACAGGGACGCAGTATTTT,CASSYTGTGTQYF,.,TRBJ2-3,13,TRBV6-5,TRBD1
TGTGCCAGCAGCCTGGGACAGGGGGCCTCTGAGCAGTTCTTC,CASSLGQGASEQFF,.,TRBJ2-1,14,TRBV2,TRBD1
TGCACCAGCAGCGTGGAGGCTAGCGGGAAGGGCAATGAGCAGTTCTTC,CTSSVEASGKGNEQFF,.,TRBJ2-1,16,TRBV1,.